This TCR beta chain stems from a study of T cell repertoires in cytomegalovirus infection. TCRdb re-called the reads with MiXCR, one entry per CDR3 protein. The repertoire holds roughly 120,000 distinct CDR3 sequences, with around 28% as singletons. Germline CDR1 is SGHNT and CDR2 is YYREEE (reference sequence). This CDR3 has 17 amino acids. The V gene lost 1 base and the J gene lost 0 bases, with 16 bases spanning the gap. At least ten counts were recorded for this clonotype. The antigen is unknown. The sequencing here drew on CD8+ T cells from cultured PBMCs, taken from culture after CMV antigen stimulation. This clonotype was sampled from a human donor in good health (CMV status not recorded). Some clones in this sample may be carry-over from other donors' samples. The chain joins TRBV5-4 to TRBJ2-5, with D hard to call. CDR3 amino acids: CASSLRAPVLNQETQYF. The CDR3 DNA is TGTGCCAGCAGCTTGCGAGCTCCAGTACTAAACCAAGAGACCCAGTACTTC.